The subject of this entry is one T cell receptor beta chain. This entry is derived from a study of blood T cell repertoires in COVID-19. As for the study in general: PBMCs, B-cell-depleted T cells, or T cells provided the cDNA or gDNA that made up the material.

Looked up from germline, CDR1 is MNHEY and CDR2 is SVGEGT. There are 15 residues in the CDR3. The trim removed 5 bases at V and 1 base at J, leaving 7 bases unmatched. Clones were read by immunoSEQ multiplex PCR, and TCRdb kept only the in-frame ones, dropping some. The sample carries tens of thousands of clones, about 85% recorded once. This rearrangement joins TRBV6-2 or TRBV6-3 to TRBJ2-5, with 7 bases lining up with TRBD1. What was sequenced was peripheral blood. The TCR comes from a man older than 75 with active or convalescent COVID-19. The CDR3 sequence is CASSHHRGIQETQYF. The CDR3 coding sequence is TGTGCCAGCAGTCATCACAGGGGAATCCAAGAGACCCAGTACTTC.